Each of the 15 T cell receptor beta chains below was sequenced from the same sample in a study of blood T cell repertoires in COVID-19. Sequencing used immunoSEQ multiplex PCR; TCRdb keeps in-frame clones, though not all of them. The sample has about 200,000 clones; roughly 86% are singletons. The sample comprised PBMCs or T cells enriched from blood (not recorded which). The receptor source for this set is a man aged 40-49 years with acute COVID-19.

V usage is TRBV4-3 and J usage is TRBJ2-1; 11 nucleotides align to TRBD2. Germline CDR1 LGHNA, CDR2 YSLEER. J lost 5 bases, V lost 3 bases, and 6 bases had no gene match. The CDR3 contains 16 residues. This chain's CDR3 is CASSQALTSGNNEQFF. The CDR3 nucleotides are TGCGCCAGCAGCCAGGCCCTGACTAGCGGGAACAATGAGCAGTTCTTC.

CDR3 protein: CASSLRTRGTGELFF. The DNA of the CDR3 is TGTGCCAGCAGCTTACGTACTAGAGGCACCGGGGAGCTGTTTTTT. The rearrangement uses TRBV7-3 and TRBJ2-2, with a tentative D call TRBD2 (5 bases). The CDR3 is 15 amino acids. Trimming took off 2 bases at V and 4 bases at J, with 11 bases between the two ends. Germline values: CDR1 SGHTA, CDR2 FQGTGA. Full variable domain (outside the CDR3, taken from reference TRBV7-3 and TRBJ2-2): GAGVSQTPSNKVTEKGKYVELRCDPISGHTALYWYRQSLGQGPEFLIYFQGTGAADDSGLPNDRFFAVRPEGSVSTLKIQRTERGDSAVYLCASSLRTRGTGELFFGEGSRLTVL.

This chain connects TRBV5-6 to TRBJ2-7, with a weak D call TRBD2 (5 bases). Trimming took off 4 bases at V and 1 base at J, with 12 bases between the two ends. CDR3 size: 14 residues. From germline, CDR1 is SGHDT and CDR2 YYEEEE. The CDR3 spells CASSDVRGSYEQYF. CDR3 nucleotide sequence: TGTGCCAGCAGCGACGTACGGGGTTCCTACGAGCAGTACTTC.

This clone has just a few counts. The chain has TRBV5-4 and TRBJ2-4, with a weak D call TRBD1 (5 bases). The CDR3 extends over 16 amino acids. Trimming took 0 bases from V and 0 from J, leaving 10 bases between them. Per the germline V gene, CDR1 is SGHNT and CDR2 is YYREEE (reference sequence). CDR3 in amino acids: CASSLGDSLAKNIQYF. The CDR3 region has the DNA TGTGCCAGCAGCTTGGGAGACAGCCTAGCCAAAAACATTCAGTACTTC. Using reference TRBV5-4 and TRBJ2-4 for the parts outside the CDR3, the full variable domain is ETGVTQSPTHLIKTRGQQVTLRCSSQSGHNTVSWYQQALGQGPQFIFQYYREEENGRGNFPPRFSGLQFPNYSSELNVNALELDDSALYLCASSLGDSLAKNIQYFGAGTRLSVL.

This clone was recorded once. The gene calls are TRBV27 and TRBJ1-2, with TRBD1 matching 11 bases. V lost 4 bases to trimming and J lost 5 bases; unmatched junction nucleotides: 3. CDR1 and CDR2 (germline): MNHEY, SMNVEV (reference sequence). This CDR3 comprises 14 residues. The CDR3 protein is CASSSGQGAYGYTF. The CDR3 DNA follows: TGTGCCAGCAGTTCCGGACAGGGGGCTTATGGCTACACCTTC.

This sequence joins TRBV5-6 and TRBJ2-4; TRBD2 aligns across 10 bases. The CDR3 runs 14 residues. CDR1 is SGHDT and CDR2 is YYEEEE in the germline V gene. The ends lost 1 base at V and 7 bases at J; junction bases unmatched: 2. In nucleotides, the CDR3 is TGTGCCAGCAGCTTGTCGGGACTAGCGAACATTCAGTACTTC. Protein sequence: CASSLSGLANIQYF.

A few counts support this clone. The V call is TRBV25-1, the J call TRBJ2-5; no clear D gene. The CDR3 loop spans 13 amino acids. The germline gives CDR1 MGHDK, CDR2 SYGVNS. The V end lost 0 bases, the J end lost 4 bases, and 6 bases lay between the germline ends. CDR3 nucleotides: TGTGCCAGCAGTGAATACACGCGAGAGACCCAGTACTTC. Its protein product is CASSEYTRETQYF.

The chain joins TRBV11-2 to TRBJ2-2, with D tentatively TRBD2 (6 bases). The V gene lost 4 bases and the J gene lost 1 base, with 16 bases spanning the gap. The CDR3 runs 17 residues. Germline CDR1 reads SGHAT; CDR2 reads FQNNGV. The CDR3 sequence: CASSSNLGSLNTGELFF. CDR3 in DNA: TGTGCCAGCAGCTCAAACCTCGGGAGCCTGAACACCGGGGAGCTGTTTTTT.

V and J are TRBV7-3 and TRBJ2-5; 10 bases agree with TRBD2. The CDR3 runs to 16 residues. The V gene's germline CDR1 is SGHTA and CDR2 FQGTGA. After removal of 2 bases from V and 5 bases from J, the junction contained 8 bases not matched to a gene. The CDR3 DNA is TGTGCCAGCAGCTTAGCTGCACTAGCGGGAAGGGAGACCCAGTACTTC. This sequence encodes CASSLAALAGRETQYF.

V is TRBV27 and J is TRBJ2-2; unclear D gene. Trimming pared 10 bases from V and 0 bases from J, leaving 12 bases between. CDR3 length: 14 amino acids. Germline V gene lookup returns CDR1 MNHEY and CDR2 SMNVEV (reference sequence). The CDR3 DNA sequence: TGTGCCACCCTCTATCCCGCGAACACCGGGGAGCTGTTTTTT. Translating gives CATLYPANTGELFF.

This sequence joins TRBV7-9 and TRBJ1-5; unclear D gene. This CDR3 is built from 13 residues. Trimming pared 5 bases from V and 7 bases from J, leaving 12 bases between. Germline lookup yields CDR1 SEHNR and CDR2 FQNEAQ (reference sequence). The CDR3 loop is CASSLYPGQPQHF. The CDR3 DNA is TGTGCCAGCAGCCTTTACCCCGGGCAGCCCCAGCATTTT.

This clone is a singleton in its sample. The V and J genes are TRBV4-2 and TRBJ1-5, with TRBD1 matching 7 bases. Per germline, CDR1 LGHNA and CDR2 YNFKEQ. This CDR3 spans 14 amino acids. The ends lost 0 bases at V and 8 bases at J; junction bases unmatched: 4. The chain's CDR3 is CASSQEQGVEPQHF. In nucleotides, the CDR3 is TGTGCCAGCAGCCAAGAGCAGGGGGTAGAGCCCCAGCATTTT.

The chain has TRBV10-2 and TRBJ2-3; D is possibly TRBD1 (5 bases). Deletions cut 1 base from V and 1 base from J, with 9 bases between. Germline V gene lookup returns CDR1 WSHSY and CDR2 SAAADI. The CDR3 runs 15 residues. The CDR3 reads CASSELGVGTDTQYF. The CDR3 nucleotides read TGCGCCAGCAGTGAGTTAGGGGTGGGCACAGATACGCAGTATTTT.

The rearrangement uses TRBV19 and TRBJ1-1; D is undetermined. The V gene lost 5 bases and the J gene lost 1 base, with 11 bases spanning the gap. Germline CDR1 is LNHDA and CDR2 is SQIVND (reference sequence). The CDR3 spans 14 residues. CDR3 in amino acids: CASSPRAGNTEAFF. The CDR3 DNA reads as TGTGCCAGTAGTCCCCGGGCGGGGAACACTGAAGCTTTCTTT.

CDR3 nucleotide sequence: TGCAGCGTAGAGCGGGAGACCCAGTACTTC. This gives the protein CSVERETQYF. The V gene is TRBV29-1, the J gene TRBJ2-5, with a possible D match to TRBD2 (5 bases). CDR3 length: 10 residues. V lost 6 bases and J 5 bases, leaving 7 bases between the germline ends. Looked up from germline, CDR1 is SQVTM and CDR2 is ANQGSEA.